The subject of this entry is one T cell receptor (beta chain). The record originates from a study of T-cell memory formation after mild COVID-19. In TCRdb, the 5' RACE reads were re-called with MiXCR into one record per CDR3 protein. This sample has just under 150,000 distinct CDR3 sequences, with 6% to 7% found just once. V lost 2 bases and J lost 1, with 10 bases in between. Germline V gene sequence: CDR1 SEHNR, CDR2 FQNEAQ (reference sequence). CDR3 length equals 15 residues. The sequenced sample consisted of PBMCs or a T cell subset sorted from them (not recorded which). V usage is TRBV7-9 and J usage is TRBJ2-3, with D hard to call. The sequence was collected from an adult woman who had mild COVID-19 (a few samples of this study predate the infection). Cell type and time point are not known. The CDR3 DNA reads TGTGCCAGCAGCTTAATTTTGTCTCGCACAGATACGCAGTATTTT. Encoded protein: CASSLILSRTDTQYF.